The clone carrying this T cell receptor (beta chain) was seen a handful of times. Its specificity is unknown. This entry is derived from a study of spatial heterogeneity in lung cancer. Time point denoted: sample taken at primary tumor resection. Tumor, nontumor lung or frozen PBMC supplied whole RNA, sequenced without sorting. This CDR3 has 13 residues. Trimming removed 3 bases at V and 4 bases at J, with 10 bases between. In germline, CDR1 is SGHNT, CDR2 YYREEE (reference sequence). Every TCR cDNA molecule bore a unique molecular identifier. TCRdb passed the 5' RACE reads through MiXCR, listing each CDR3 protein once. The sample includes 35,000 to 55,000 distinct CDR3 sequences, over 6.5% of them seen just once. Study-level points and caveats: Blood showed ubiquitous tumor TCRs more often at resection than at routine follow-up.

The TCR was taken from a female donor with early-stage non-small cell lung cancer. J is TRBJ2-5 and V is TRBV5-4, with TRBD1 as a possible D gene (6 bases). Material: PBMCs, obtained at surgery. The CDR3 nucleotides read TGTGCCAGCAGCTACGACAGGCGAGAGACCCAGTACTTC. It specifies CASSYDRRETQYF.